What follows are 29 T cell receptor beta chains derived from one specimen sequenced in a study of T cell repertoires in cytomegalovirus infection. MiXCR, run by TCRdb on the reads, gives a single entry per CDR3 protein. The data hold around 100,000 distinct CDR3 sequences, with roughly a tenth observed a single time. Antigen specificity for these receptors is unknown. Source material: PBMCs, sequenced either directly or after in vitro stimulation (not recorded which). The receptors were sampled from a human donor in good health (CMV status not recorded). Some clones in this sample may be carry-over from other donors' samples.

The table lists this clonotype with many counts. CDR3: CASGLGVAANEKLFF. The CDR3 nucleotides are TGTGCCAGCGGCCTCGGTGTTGCGGCTAATGAAAAACTGTTTTTT. This rearrangement joins TRBV7-2 to TRBJ1-4; D remains ambiguous. The CDR3 runs to 15 residues. Germline assignment: CDR1 SGHTA and CDR2 FQGNSA. Trimming stripped 8 bases from V and 3 bases from J, with 16 bases between.

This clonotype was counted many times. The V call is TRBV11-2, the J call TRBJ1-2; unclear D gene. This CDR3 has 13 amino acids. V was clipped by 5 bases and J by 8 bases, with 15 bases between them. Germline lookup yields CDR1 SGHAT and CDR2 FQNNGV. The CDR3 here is CASSVERTKGYTF. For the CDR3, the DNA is TGTGCCAGCAGCGTCGAGAGAACGAAGGGCTACACCTTC.

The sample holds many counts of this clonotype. The chain's CDR3 is CASSFGLAGGDTQYF. The CDR3 region has the DNA TGTGCCAGCAGCTTCGGACTAGCGGGGGGTGATACGCAGTATTTT. The chain combines TRBV7-2 with TRBJ2-3, with 14 bases matching TRBD2. V was pared by 3 bases and J by 6 bases, with 2 bases of the junction left unmatched. Germline CDR1 SGHTA, CDR2 FQGNSA. This CDR3 comprises 15 residues.

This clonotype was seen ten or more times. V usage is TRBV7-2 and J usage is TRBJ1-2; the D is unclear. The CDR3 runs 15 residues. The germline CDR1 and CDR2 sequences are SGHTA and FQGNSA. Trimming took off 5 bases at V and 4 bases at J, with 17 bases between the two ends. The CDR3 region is CASSPDPPGFYGYTF. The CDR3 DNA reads TGTGCCAGCAGCCCAGACCCTCCGGGTTTCTATGGCTACACCTTC.

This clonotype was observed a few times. In DNA form, the CDR3 reads TGCGCCAGCAGCACCAGCTACGAGCAGTACTTC. It is translated as CASSTSYEQYF. The gene calls are TRBV5-1 and TRBJ2-7, with D uncertain. In germline, CDR1 is SGHRS, CDR2 YFSETQ. V was cut by 4 bases and J by 3 bases, with 5 bases left in between. The CDR3 spans 11 residues.

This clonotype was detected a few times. This chain's CDR3 is CASSFFDRGQNNEQFF. CDR3 bases: TGTGCCAGCAGCTTTTTCGACAGGGGGCAAAACAATGAGCAGTTCTTC. The chain recombines TRBV7-3 with TRBJ2-1; TRBD1 matches 10 bases. V lost 3 bases, J lost 5 bases, and 7 bases stayed unmatched. CDR1 is SGHTA and CDR2 is FQGTGA in the germline V gene. The CDR3 runs to 16 residues.

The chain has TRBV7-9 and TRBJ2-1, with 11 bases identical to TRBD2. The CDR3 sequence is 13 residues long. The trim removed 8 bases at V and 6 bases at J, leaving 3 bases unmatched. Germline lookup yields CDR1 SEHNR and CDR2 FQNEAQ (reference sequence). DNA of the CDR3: TGTGCCAGCGAGACTAGCGGGACCAATGAGCAGTTCTTC. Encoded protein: CASETSGTNEQFF.

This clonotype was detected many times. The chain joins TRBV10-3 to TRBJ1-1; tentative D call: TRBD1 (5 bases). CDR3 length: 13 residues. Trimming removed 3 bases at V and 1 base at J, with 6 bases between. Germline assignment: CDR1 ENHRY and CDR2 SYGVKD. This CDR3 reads CAISEQENTEAFF. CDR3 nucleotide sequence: TGTGCCATCAGTGAACAGGAGAACACTGAAGCTTTCTTT.

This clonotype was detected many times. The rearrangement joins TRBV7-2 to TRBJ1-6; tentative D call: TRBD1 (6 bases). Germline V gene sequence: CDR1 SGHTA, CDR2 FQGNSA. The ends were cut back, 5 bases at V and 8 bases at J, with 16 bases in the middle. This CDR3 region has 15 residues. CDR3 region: CASSPTGTIDSPLHF. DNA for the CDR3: TGTGCCAGCAGCCCGACCGGGACAATCGATTCACCCCTCCACTTT.

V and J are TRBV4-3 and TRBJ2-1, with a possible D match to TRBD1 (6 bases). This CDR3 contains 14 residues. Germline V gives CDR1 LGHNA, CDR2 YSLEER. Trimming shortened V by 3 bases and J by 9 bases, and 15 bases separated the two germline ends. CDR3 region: CASSQALDSGEQFF. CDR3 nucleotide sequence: TGCGCCAGCAGCCAGGCCCTGGACAGCGGTGAGCAGTTCTTC.

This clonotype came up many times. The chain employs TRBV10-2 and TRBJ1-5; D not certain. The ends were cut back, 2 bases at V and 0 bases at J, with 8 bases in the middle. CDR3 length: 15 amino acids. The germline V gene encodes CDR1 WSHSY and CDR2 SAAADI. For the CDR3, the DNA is TGCGCCAGCAGTGAGAGATTGAATAGCAATCAGCCCCAGCATTTT. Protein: CASSERLNSNQPQHF.

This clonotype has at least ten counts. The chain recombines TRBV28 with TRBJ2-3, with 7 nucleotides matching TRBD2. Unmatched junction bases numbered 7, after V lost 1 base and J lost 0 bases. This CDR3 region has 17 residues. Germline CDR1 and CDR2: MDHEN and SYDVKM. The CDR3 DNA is TGTGCCAGCAGTTTATATTCTAGCGGAACTAGCACAGATACGCAGTATTTT. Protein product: CASSLYSSGTSTDTQYF.

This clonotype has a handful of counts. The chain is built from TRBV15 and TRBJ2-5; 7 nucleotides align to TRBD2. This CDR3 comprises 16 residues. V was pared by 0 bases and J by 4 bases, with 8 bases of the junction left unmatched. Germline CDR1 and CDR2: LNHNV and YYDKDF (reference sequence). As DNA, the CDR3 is TGTGCCACCAGCAGAGATAACGAGGGGAGGGGAGAGACCCAGTACTTC. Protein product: CATSRDNEGRGETQYF.

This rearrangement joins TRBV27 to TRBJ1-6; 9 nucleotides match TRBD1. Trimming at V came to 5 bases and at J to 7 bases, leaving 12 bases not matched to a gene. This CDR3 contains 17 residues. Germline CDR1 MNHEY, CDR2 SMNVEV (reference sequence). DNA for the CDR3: TGTGCCAGCAGTCACCTCCCACCGACAGGGGGAAATTCACCCCTCCACTTT. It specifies CASSHLPPTGGNSPLHF.

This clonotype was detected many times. Here the CDR3 DNA reads TGCAGCGTTCCCAAAGGGAGCGGCCAAACGAATACGCAGTATTTT. Translation: CSVPKGSGQTNTQYF. This chain joins TRBV29-1 and TRBJ2-3, with TRBD2 as a possible D gene (5 bases). CDR1 and CDR2 (germline): SQVTM, ANQGSEA. The CDR3 extends over 15 amino acids. Trimming removed 5 bases at V and 7 bases at J, with 22 bases between.

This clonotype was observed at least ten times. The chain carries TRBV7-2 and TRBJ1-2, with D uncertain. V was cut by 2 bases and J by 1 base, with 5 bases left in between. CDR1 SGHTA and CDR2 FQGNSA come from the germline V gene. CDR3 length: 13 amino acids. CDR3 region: CASSLFRNYGYTF. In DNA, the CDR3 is TGTGCCAGCAGCTTATTCCGTAACTATGGCTACACCTTC.

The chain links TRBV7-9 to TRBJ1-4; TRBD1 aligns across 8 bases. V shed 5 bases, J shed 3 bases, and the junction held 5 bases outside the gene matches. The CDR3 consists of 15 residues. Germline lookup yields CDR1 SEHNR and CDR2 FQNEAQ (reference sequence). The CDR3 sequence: CASSLGQGANEKLFF. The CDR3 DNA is TGTGCCAGCAGCCTCGGACAGGGAGCTAATGAAAAACTGTTTTTT.

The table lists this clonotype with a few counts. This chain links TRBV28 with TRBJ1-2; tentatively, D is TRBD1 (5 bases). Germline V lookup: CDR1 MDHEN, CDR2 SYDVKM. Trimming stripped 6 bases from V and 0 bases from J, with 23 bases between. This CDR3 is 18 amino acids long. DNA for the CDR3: TGTGCCAGCAGGTCTATAAACTGGGGACGAACTTCTAACTATGGCTACACCTTC. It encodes CASRSINWGRTSNYGYTF.

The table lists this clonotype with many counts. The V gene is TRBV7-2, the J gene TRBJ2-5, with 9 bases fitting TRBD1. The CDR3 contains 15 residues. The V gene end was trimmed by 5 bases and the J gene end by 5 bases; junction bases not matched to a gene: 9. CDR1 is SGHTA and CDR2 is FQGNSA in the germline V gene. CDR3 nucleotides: TGTGCCAGCAGCGTCAACAGGGGGCCGGGGGAGACCCAGTACTTC. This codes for CASSVNRGPGETQYF.

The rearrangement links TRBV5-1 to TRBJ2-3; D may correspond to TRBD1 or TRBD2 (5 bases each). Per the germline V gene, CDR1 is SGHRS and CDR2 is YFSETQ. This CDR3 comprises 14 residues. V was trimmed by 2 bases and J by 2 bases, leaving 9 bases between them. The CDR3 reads CASSLGDLTDTQYF. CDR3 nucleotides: TGCGCCAGCAGCTTAGGGGACCTCACAGATACGCAGTATTTT.

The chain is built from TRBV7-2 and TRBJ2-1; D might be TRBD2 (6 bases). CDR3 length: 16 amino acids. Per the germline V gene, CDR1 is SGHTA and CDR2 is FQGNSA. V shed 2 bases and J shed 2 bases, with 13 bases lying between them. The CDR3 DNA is TGTGCCAGCAGCTTAAACGGCGGGGCAACCTACAATGAGCAGTTCTTC. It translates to CASSLNGGATYNEQFF.

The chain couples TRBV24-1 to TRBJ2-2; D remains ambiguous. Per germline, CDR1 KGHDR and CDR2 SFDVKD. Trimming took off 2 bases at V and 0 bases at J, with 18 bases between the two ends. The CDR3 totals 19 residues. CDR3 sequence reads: CATSDWVGRPPSNTGELFF. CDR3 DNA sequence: TGTGCCACCAGTGATTGGGTCGGCAGGCCTCCCTCGAACACCGGGGAGCTGTTTTTT.

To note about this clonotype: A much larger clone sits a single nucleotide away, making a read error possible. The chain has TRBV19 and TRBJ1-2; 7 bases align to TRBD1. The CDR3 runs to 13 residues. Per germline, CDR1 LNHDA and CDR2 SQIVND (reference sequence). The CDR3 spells CASSLPDRVSYNF. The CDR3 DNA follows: TGTGCCAGTAGTCTGCCCGACAGGGTTAGCTACAACTTC. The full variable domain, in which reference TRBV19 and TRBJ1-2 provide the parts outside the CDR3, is DGGITQSPKYLFRKEGQNVTLSCEQNLNHDAMYWYRQDPGQGLRLIYYSQIVNDFQKGDIAEGYSVSREKKESFPLTVTSAQKNPTAFYLCASSLPDRVSYNFGSGTRLTVV.

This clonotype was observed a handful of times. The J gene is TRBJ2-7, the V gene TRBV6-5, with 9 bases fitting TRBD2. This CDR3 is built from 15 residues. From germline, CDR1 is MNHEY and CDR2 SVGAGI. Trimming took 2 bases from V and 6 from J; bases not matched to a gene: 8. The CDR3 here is CASSYRSAGGREQYF. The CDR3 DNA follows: TGTGCCAGCAGTTACCGTTCGGCGGGAGGGCGCGAGCAGTACTTC.

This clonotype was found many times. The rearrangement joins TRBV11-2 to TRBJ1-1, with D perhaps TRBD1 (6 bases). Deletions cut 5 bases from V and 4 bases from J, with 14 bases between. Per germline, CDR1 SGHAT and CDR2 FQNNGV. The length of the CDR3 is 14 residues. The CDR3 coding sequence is TGTGCCAGCAGCCCACAGGGATGGATCACTGAAGCTTTCTTT. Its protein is CASSPQGWITEAFF.

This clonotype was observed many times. The CDR3 region has the DNA TGTGCCAGCAGCTTAGGTTACGGGGCGAAAAATGAGCAGTTCTTC. Its protein is CASSLGYGAKNEQFF. The gene calls are TRBV7-9 and TRBJ2-1, with D tentatively TRBD1 or TRBD2 (5 bases each). V was shortened by 1 base and J by 7 bases, with 14 bases between the two germline ends. CDR1 SEHNR and CDR2 FQNEAQ come from the germline V gene (reference sequence). This CDR3 is built from 15 residues.

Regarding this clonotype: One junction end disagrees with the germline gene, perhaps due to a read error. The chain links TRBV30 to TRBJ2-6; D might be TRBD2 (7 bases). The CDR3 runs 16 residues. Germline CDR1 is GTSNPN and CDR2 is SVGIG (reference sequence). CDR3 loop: CAWSKRGASRANVLTF. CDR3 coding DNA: TGTGCCTGGAGTAAACGGGGGGCCTCTAGGGCCAACGTCCTGACTTTC.

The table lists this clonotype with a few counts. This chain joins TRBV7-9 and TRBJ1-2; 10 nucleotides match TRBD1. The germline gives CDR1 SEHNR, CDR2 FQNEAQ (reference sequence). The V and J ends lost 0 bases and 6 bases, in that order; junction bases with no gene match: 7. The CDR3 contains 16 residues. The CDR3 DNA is TGTGCCAGCAGCTTAGCGGGGCGACAGGGGGCCGATGGCTACACCTTC. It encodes CASSLAGRQGADGYTF.

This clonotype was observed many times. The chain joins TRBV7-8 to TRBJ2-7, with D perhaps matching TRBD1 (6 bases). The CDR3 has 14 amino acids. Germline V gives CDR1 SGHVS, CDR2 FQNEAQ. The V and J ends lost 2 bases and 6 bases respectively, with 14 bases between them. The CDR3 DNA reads TGTGCCAGCAGCTTATTACAGGGCGGTTCCGAGCAGTACGTC. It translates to CASSLLQGGSEQYV.